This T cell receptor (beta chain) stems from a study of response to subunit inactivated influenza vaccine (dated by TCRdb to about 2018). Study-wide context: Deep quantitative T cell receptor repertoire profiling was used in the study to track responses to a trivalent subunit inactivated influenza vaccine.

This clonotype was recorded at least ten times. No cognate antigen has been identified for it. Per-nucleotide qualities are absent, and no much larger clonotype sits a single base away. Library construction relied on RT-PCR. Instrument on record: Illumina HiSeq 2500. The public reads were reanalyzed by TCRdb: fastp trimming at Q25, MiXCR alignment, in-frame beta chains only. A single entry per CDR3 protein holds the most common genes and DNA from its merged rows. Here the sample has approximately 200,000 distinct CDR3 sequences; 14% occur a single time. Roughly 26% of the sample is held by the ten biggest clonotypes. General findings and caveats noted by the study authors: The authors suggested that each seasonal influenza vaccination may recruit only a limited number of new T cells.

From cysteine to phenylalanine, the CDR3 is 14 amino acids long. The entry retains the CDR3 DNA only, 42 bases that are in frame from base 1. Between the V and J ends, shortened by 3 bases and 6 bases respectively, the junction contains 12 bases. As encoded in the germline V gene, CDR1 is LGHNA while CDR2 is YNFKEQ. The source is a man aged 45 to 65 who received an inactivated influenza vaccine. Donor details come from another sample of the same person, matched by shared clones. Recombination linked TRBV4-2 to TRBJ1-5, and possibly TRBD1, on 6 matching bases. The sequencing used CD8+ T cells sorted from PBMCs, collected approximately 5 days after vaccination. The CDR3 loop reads CASSQAGAGQPQHF. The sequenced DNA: TGTGCCAGCAGCCAGGCAGGGGCGGGTCAGCCCCAGCATTTT.